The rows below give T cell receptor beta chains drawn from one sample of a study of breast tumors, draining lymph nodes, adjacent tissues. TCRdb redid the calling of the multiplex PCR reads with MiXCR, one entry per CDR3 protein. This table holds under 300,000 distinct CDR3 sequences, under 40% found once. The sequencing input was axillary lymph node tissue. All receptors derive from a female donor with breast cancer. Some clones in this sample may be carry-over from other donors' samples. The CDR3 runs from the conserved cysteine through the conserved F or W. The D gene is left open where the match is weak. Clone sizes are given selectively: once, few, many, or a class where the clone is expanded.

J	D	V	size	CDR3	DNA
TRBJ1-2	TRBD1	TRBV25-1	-	CASSEKGQTYGHTF	TGTGCCAGCAGTGAAAAGGGACAGACGTATGGCCACACCTTC
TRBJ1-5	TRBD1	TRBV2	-	CASSLNRDRGSNQPQHF	TGTGCCAGCAGCCTCAACCGGGACAGGGGGAGCAATCAGCCCCAGCATTTT
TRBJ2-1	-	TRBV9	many	CASSVAGASYNEQFF	TGTGCCAGCAGCGTAGCGGGGGCCTCCTACAATGAGCAGTTCTTC
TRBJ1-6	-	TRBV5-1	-	CASSLAQGMETQYF	TGCGCCAGCAGCTTGGCGCAGGGGATGGAGACCCAGTACTTT
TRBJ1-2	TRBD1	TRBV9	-	CASSTQGEGYTF	TGTGCCAGCAGCACACAGGGGGAAGGCTACACCTTC
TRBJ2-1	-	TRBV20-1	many	CSAKKETGYPYNEQFF	TGCAGTGCTAAAAAAGAGACAGGATACCCCTACAATGAGCAGTTCTTC
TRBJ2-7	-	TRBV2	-	CARSDDTGEQCF	TGTGCCCGCAGCGATGACACGGGCGAGCAGTGCTTC
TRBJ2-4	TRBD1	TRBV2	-	CASTLTGVVNIQYF	TGTGCCAGCACGTTAACAGGGGTTGTAAACATTCAGTACTTC
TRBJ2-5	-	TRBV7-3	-	CASSLTGGVETQYF	TGTGCCAGCAGCTTAACGGGGGGCGTGGAGACCCAGTACTTC
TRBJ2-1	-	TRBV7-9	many	CASSLRTLNNEQFF	TGTGCCAGCAGCTTAAGGACACTCAACAATGAGCAGTTCTTC
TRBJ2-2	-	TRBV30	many	CAWSELTTGELFF	TGTGCCTGGAGTGAACTGACCACCGGGGAGCTGTTTTTT
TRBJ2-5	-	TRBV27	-	CASSPGPVGTQYF	TGTGCCAGCAGTCCGGGCCCCGTCGGGACCCAGTACTTC
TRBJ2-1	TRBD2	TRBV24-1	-	CATNSGRLNDEQFF	TGTGCCACCAATAGCGGGAGGCTGAACGATGAGCAGTTCTTC
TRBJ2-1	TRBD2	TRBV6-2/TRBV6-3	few	CASSATLAGGSYNEQFF	TGTGCCAGCAGTGCGACCCTAGCGGGGGGTTCCTACAATGAGCAGTTCTTC